These 31 T cell receptor beta chains came from one sample sequenced in a study of response to subunit inactivated influenza vaccine. In TCRdb, the RT-PCR reads were re-called with MiXCR into one record per CDR3 protein. Found here are more than 450,000 distinct CDR3 sequences, approximately 12% of them singletons; the top ten hold 9.5% to 13%. This sample comprised PBMCs from blood, obtained on the day of vaccination. The receptors were gathered from a man aged 50-59 years who received an inactivated influenza vaccine.

This clonotype was found a few times. The rearrangement links TRBV7-3 to TRBJ2-3, with TRBD2 matching 8 bases. The germline gives CDR1 SGHTA, CDR2 FQGTGA. This CDR3 has 14 residues. Trimming removed 2 bases from V and 6 bases from J; junction bases left unmatched: 4. The CDR3 DNA is TGTGCCAGCAGCTTATTGGCTAGCGGGGATACGCAGTATTTT. Its translation is CASSLLASGDTQYF.

This clonotype was observed a handful of times. This chain joins TRBV19 and TRBJ2-1; 12 bases map to TRBD2. V shed 10 bases, J shed 5 bases, and the junction held 9 bases outside the gene matches. This CDR3 is 15 amino acids long. Germline assignment: CDR1 LNHDA and CDR2 SQIVND (reference sequence). The CDR3 DNA is TGTGCCACCGCACCGGGGACTAGCGGGCACAATGAGCAGTTCTTC. This gives the protein CATAPGTSGHNEQFF.

The chain uses TRBV7-9 and TRBJ2-7, with 7 bases aligning to TRBD1. The CDR3 spans 13 residues. With 6 bases clipped from V and 4 bases from J, the junction kept 6 bases outside the gene matches. The germline V gene has CDR1 SEHNR and CDR2 FQNEAQ (reference sequence). The CDR3 sequence: CASRRDSDYEQYF. The CDR3 DNA reads as TGTGCCAGCAGACGGGACAGCGATTACGAGCAGTACTTC.

This chain links TRBV20-1 with TRBJ2-3, with D tentatively TRBD1 or TRBD2 (6 bases each). CDR1 is DFQATT and CDR2 is SNEGSKA in the germline V gene (reference sequence). V lost 3 bases to trimming and J lost 12 bases, with 13 bases between them. The CDR3 spans 11 residues. The CDR3 protein is CSASKGGYQYF. The CDR3, as DNA: TGCAGTGCTAGTAAAGGGGGGTATCAGTATTTT.

Only a few counts were recorded for this clonotype. The chain carries TRBV5-6 and TRBJ2-5, with a weak D call TRBD1 (5 bases). Germline V lookup: CDR1 SGHDT, CDR2 YYEEEE. CDR3 length equals 14 residues. V lost 3 bases and J 5 bases, leaving 14 bases between the germline ends. CDR3 protein: CASSWERGWETQYF. CDR3 in DNA: TGTGCCAGCAGCTGGGAAAGGGGATGGGAGACCCAGTACTTC.

This clonotype has a handful of counts. The chain has TRBV6-1 and TRBJ2-1; TRBD2 matches 8 bases. The CDR3 has 14 residues. Per the germline V gene, CDR1 is MNHNS and CDR2 is SASEGT. V lost 5 bases and J lost 8; bases outside the gene matches: 8. The chain's CDR3 is CASSTGLGVHEQFF. CDR3 bases: TGTGCCAGCAGTACGGGACTAGGCGTTCATGAGCAGTTCTTC.

Many counts were recorded for this clonotype. The junction shows a germline mismatch at one end, possibly a read error. The chain links TRBV5-1 to TRBJ2-7; D is perhaps TRBD2 (6 bases). Germline CDR1 reads SGHRS; CDR2 reads YFSETQ. The CDR3 has 13 residues. The CDR3 DNA reads as TGTGCCAGCAGCCTCCGGGAGAGCTACGAGCAGTACTTC. Protein product: CASSLRESYEQYF.

This clonotype was seen at least ten times. The rearrangement uses TRBV4-2 and TRBJ2-2, with D possibly TRBD1 on 6 matching bases. Deletions cut 0 bases from V and 5 bases from J, with 13 bases between. Germline V gene lookup returns CDR1 LGHNA and CDR2 YNFKEQ. The CDR3 runs 16 residues. The CDR3: CASSQEPGQLTGELFF. CDR3 nucleotide sequence: TGTGCCAGCAGCCAAGAACCCGGACAGTTGACCGGGGAGCTGTTTTTT.

The sample holds many counts of this clonotype. The V call is TRBV20-1, the J call TRBJ1-2, with TRBD1 identical over 7 bases. CDR1 is DFQATT, CDR2 SNEGSKA, per germline (reference sequence). Losses at the gene ends were 0 bases for V and 5 bases for J; bases not matched to a gene: 6. This CDR3 spans 14 amino acids. This chain's CDR3 is CSARDPRDSYGYTF. The CDR3 DNA sequence: TGCAGTGCTAGAGATCCCCGGGACAGTTATGGCTACACCTTC.

This clonotype has only a few counts. This CDR3 reads CASRAGADNEQFF. Written as DNA, the CDR3 is TGTGCCAGCAGAGCGGGGGCCGACAATGAGCAGTTCTTC. V usage is TRBV6-2 or TRBV6-3 and J usage is TRBJ2-1, with 8 bases identical to TRBD2. This CDR3 has 13 amino acids. V was pared by 6 bases and J by 5 bases, with 3 bases of the junction left unmatched. Germline V gives CDR1 MNHEY, CDR2 SVGEGT.

This chain links TRBV5-3 with TRBJ2-2, with TRBD1 as a possible D gene (5 bases). TRBV5-3 is given ORF status, its function remaining uncertain. V lost 7 bases and J 0 bases, leaving 22 bases between the germline ends. The CDR3 has 18 amino acids. CDR3 protein: CARAGQGIKRTNTGELFF. CDR3 sequence (DNA): TGTGCCAGAGCCGGACAAGGCATTAAGAGGACGAACACCGGGGAGCTGTTTTTT.

V is TRBV2 and J is TRBJ2-5; the D gene is possibly TRBD2 (6 bases). Germline V gene data show CDR1 as SNHLY and CDR2 as FYNNEI. The CDR3 loop spans 13 amino acids. The V and J ends lost 6 bases and 1 base respectively, with 9 bases between them. The CDR3 here is CASRKRAQETQYF. For the CDR3, the DNA is TGTGCCAGCAGGAAGCGGGCCCAAGAGACCCAGTACTTC.

This sequence joins TRBV6-5 and TRBJ2-7, with 12 bases identical to TRBD2. CDR1 MNHEY and CDR2 SVGAGI come from the germline V gene. Unmatched junction bases numbered 8, after V lost 2 bases and J lost 0 bases. This CDR3 spans 18 amino acids. The CDR3 region has the DNA TGTGCCAGCAGTTACCAGCTAGCGGGAGGGCCCTCCTCCTACGAGCAGTACTTC. It specifies CASSYQLAGGPSSYEQYF.

The chain links TRBV28 to TRBJ2-5; 8 positions agree with TRBD2. The CDR3 spans 18 residues. The junction had 16 bases not matched to a gene; V was cut back by 3 bases and J by 4 bases. Per germline, CDR1 MDHEN and CDR2 SYDVKM. Written as DNA, the CDR3 is TGTGCCAGCAGTTTTCTGAGCGGGGGCCCTTCGACCCGAGAGACCCAGTACTTC. It is translated as CASSFLSGGPSTRETQYF.

This chain links TRBV15 with TRBJ2-3; D is undetermined. Germline V gene lookup returns CDR1 LNHNV and CDR2 YYDKDF (reference sequence). Trimming pared 7 bases from V and 3 bases from J, leaving 5 bases between. CDR3 length: 11 residues. The CDR3 spells CATTHTDTQYF. The CDR3 DNA sequence: TGTGCCACCACCCATACAGATACGCAGTATTTT. The full variable domain, rest sourced from reference TRBV15 and TRBJ2-3, is DAMVIQNPRYQVTQFGKPVTLSCSQTLNHNVMYWYQQKSSQAPKLLFHYYDKDFNNEADTPDNFQSRRPNTSFCFLDIRSPGLGDTAMYLCATTHTDTQYFGPGTRLTVL.

A few counts support this clonotype. This chain uses TRBV12-3 or TRBV12-4 with TRBJ2-1; D is possibly TRBD1 (6 bases). The V and J ends lost 7 bases and 8 bases respectively, with 15 bases between them. This CDR3 spans 13 amino acids. In DNA form, the CDR3 reads TGTGCCAGCAAACTCACAGGGTTCGATGAGCAGTTCTTC. Its protein product is CASKLTGFDEQFF.

This clonotype showed up just a few times. This chain joins TRBV6-1 and TRBJ2-5, with 8 bases matching TRBD1. Losses at the gene ends were 4 bases for V and 4 bases for J; bases not matched to a gene: 8. The germline V gene has CDR1 MNHNS and CDR2 SASEGT. CDR3 length equals 15 residues. The CDR3 reads CASSASRGRVETQYF. In nucleotides, the CDR3 is TGTGCCAGCAGTGCCTCCAGGGGGCGCGTAGAGACCCAGTACTTC.

This clonotype was observed a handful of times. The rearrangement uses TRBV4-3 and TRBJ1-2, with D possibly TRBD1 on 5 matching bases. This CDR3 comprises 13 residues. Between the trimmed V and J ends, which lost 0 bases and 7 bases, there was a span of 9 bases. Germline V gene data show CDR1 as LGHNA and CDR2 as YSLEER. CDR3 loop: CASSQESGTGYTF. DNA of the CDR3: TGCGCCAGCAGCCAAGAGTCGGGGACTGGCTACACCTTC.

A few counts support this clonotype. J is TRBJ1-5 and V is TRBV11-2; TRBD1 matches at 8 bases. Germline values: CDR1 SGHAT, CDR2 FQNNGV. Germline trimming cut 5 bases from V and 7 bases from J; bases unmatched to any gene: 4. This CDR3 is built from 13 residues. The CDR3 DNA reads as TGTGCCAGCAGCACGGACAGGGCCCAGCCCCAGCATTTT. It translates to CASSTDRAQPQHF.

This clonotype showed up just a few times. The rearrangement links TRBV6-1 to TRBJ2-5, with TRBD1 identical over 9 bases. CDR3 size: 14 residues. Germline V gene sequence: CDR1 MNHNS, CDR2 SASEGT. V trimming: 8 bases; J trimming: 5 bases; junction bases outside the gene matches: 9. The CDR3 loop reads CASGRQGGRETQYF. CDR3 sequence (DNA): TGTGCCAGCGGACGACAGGGGGGGAGGGAGACCCAGTACTTC.

CDR3 sequence (DNA): TGTGCCAGCAGCTTAGAGGCGGGAGTTAGGTATTTT. This translates into CASSLEAGVRYF. The chain has TRBV7-2 and TRBJ2-3, with TRBD2 matching over 7 bases. Trimming took 1 base from V and 14 from J; bases not matched to a gene: 6. Germline lookup yields CDR1 SGHTA and CDR2 FQGNSA. The CDR3 is 12 amino acids.

This clonotype was observed a few times. The chain combines TRBV7-2 with TRBJ1-5; D unclear. The CDR3 totals 14 residues. Germline CDR1 reads SGHTA; CDR2 reads FQGNSA. Trimming removed 1 base from V and 5 bases from J, with 9 bases in between. CDR3 bases: TGTGCCAGCAGCTTAGAGGGTTTGGATCAGCCCCAGCATTTT. Translating gives CASSLEGLDQPQHF.

This clonotype was observed a handful of times. The rearrangement uses TRBV7-8 and TRBJ1-4, with D possibly being TRBD1 (6 bases). The CDR3 is 17 residues long. Germline CDR1 is SGHVS and CDR2 is FQNEAQ. V lost 5 bases and J 0 bases, leaving 16 bases between the germline ends. CDR3 region: CASSDPPTGTTNEKLFF. The CDR3 DNA sequence: TGTGCCAGCAGCGACCCGCCCACAGGGACAACTAATGAAAAACTGTTTTTT. Full variable domain (remainder filled in from reference TRBV7-8 and TRBJ1-4): GAGVSQSPRYKVAKRGQDVALRCDPISGHVSLFWYQQALGQGPEFLTYFQNEAQLDKSGLPSDRFFAERPEGSVSTLKIQRTQQEDSAVYLCASSDPPTGTTNEKLFFGSGTQLSVL.

This clonotype was picked up many times. The rearrangement joins TRBV12-3 or TRBV12-4 to TRBJ2-3; 9 bases map to TRBD1. V trimming: 1 base; J trimming: 0 bases; junction bases outside the gene matches: 14. The CDR3 extends over 20 amino acids. This CDR3 reads CASSLGPTGQGVLSTDTQYF. CDR3 nucleotides: TGTGCCAGCAGTTTAGGACCGACGGGACAGGGAGTCTTGAGCACAGATACGCAGTATTTT.

The V and J genes are TRBV2 and TRBJ1-5; 9 nucleotides agree with TRBD1. CDR3 length equals 15 residues. Unmatched junction bases numbered 6, after V lost 7 bases and J lost 2 bases. Germline values: CDR1 SNHLY, CDR2 FYNNEI. CDR3 in DNA: TGTGCCAGCATTCAGGACAGGGGCGGCAATCAGCCCCAGCATTTT. Its translation is CASIQDRGGNQPQHF. The entire variable domain, with the rest obtained from reference TRBV2 and TRBJ1-5, is as follows: EPEVTQTPSHQVTQMGQEVILRCVPISNHLYFYWYRQILGQKVEFLVSFYNNEISEKSEIFDDQFSVERPDGSNFTLKIRSTKLEDSAMYFCASIQDRGGNQPQHFGDGTRLSIL.

The genes are TRBV15 and TRBJ2-3; 7 nucleotides agree with TRBD2. The J segment lost 2 bases and the V segment lost 0 bases, leaving 5 bases of the junction unmatched. There are 16 residues in the CDR3. Germline values: CDR1 LNHNV, CDR2 YYDKDF (reference sequence). CDR3 region: CATSRDSRGYTDTQYF. The CDR3 nucleotides are TGTGCCACCAGCAGAGATTCGCGGGGGTACACAGATACGCAGTATTTT. Supplemented by reference TRBV15 and TRBJ2-3, the full variable domain reads DAMVIQNPRYQVTQFGKPVTLSCSQTLNHNVMYWYQQKSSQAPKLLFHYYDKDFNNEADTPDNFQSRRPNTSFCFLDIRSPGLGDTAMYLCATSRDSRGYTDTQYFGPGTRLTVL.

This clonotype occurred many times. V gene TRBV12-3 or TRBV12-4 combines with J gene TRBJ2-3; D remains unclear. The CDR3 contains 10 residues. V gave up 8 bases and J gave up 3 bases, with 3 bases separating them. CDR3 region: CASGTDTQYF. CDR3 DNA: TGTGCCAGCGGAACAGATACGCAGTATTTT.

The sample holds a few counts of this clonotype. J is TRBJ2-7 and V is TRBV2; D not resolved. CDR1 and CDR2 from the germline V gene are SNHLY and FYNNEI. V lost 1 base to trimming and J lost 7 bases, with 5 bases between them. This CDR3 spans 11 amino acids. Here the CDR3 reads CASSEDREQYF. CDR3 DNA: TGTGCCAGCAGTGAAGACAGAGAGCAGTACTTC.

This clonotype was observed at least ten times. The chain carries TRBV7-8 and TRBJ2-1; the D gene is possibly TRBD1 (6 bases). The CDR3 is 18 amino acids. Trimming removed 0 bases from V and 0 bases from J, with 15 bases in between. Germline-derived CDR1 and CDR2 are SGHVS and FQNEAQ. The CDR3 reads CASSLAGLGQSSYNEQFF. As DNA, the CDR3 is TGTGCCAGCAGCTTAGCGGGTCTCGGACAGAGCTCCTACAATGAGCAGTTCTTC.

Remarks on this clonotype: One junction end disagrees with the germline gene, perhaps due to a read error. The V gene is TRBV7-9, the J gene TRBJ2-7; perhaps D is TRBD1 or TRBD2 (5 bases each). CDR1 SEHNR and CDR2 FQNEAQ come from the germline V gene (reference sequence). The CDR3 consists of 14 residues. The CDR3 reads CASSLNLRGDDQYF. DNA of the CDR3: TGTGCCAGCAGCTTAAACCTACGAGGGGACGACCAGTACTTC.

The J gene is TRBJ1-2, the V gene TRBV5-6, with TRBD1 as a possible D gene (5 bases). V dropped 1 base and J dropped 2 bases, with 15 bases sitting between them. CDR1 and CDR2 (germline): SGHDT, YYEEEE. CDR3 size: 16 residues. The CDR3 loop is CASSLRVWGPNYGYTF. In nucleotides, the CDR3 is TGTGCCAGCAGCTTGAGGGTGTGGGGACCCAACTATGGCTACACCTTC. Drawing the rest from reference TRBV5-6 and TRBJ1-2, the complete variable domain is DAGVTQSPTHLIKTRGQQVTLRCSPKSGHDTVSWYQQALGQGPQFIFQYYEEEERQRGNFPDRFSGHQFPNYSSELNVNALLLGDSALYLCASSLRVWGPNYGYTFGSGTRLTVV.